The 4 T cell receptor beta chains reported below all come from one sample, sequenced in a study of blood T cell repertoires in COVID-19. Sequenced by immunoSEQ multiplex PCR; TCRdb stores in-frame clones only, minus some. The sample carries 160,000 or so clones, over 75% recorded once. Material for sequencing was PBMCs or T cells enriched from blood (not recorded which). The receptor source for this set is a man aged 35 to 55 who had recovered from COVID-19.

The chain joins TRBV7-3 to TRBJ2-1; 9 nucleotides agree with TRBD2. The V and J ends lost 1 base and 3 bases, in that order; junction bases with no gene match: 4. The V gene's germline CDR1 is SGHTA and CDR2 FQGTGA. The CDR3 is 16 residues long. The CDR3 is CASSLSSGGVYNEQFF. The CDR3 region has the DNA TGTGCCAGCAGCTTAAGTAGCGGGGGTGTCTACAATGAGCAGTTCTTC.

V usage is TRBV5-1 and J usage is TRBJ2-5; 9 positions agree with TRBD1. V shed 4 bases, J shed 3 bases, and the junction held 7 bases outside the gene matches. This CDR3 spans 15 amino acids. Germline V gives CDR1 SGHRS, CDR2 YFSETQ. DNA for the CDR3: TGCGCCAGCAGCCGCCCAGGGACAGGGAAAGAGACCCAGTACTTC. As protein: CASSRPGTGKETQYF.

The V and J genes are TRBV6-7 and TRBJ1-2; D perhaps matches TRBD1 (6 bases). TRBV6-7 falls under the ORF class, with uncertain function. V lost 7 bases to trimming and J lost 0 bases, with 21 bases between them. The length of the CDR3 is 17 residues. In DNA, the CDR3 is TGTGCCAGCACCTCAAGGGGGGGTGCGGGAGCTAACTATGGCTACACCTTC. Residues: CASTSRGGAGANYGYTF.

The chain's CDR3 is CASRDRANSPLHF. In DNA form, the CDR3 reads TGTGCCAGCAGGGACAGGGCGAATTCACCCCTCCACTTT. The chain is built from TRBV6-5 and TRBJ1-6; 8 nucleotides match TRBD1. The V gene's germline CDR1 is MNHEY and CDR2 SVGAGI. V dropped 6 bases and J dropped 7; count of bases not matched to a gene: 2. The CDR3 sequence is 13 residues long.